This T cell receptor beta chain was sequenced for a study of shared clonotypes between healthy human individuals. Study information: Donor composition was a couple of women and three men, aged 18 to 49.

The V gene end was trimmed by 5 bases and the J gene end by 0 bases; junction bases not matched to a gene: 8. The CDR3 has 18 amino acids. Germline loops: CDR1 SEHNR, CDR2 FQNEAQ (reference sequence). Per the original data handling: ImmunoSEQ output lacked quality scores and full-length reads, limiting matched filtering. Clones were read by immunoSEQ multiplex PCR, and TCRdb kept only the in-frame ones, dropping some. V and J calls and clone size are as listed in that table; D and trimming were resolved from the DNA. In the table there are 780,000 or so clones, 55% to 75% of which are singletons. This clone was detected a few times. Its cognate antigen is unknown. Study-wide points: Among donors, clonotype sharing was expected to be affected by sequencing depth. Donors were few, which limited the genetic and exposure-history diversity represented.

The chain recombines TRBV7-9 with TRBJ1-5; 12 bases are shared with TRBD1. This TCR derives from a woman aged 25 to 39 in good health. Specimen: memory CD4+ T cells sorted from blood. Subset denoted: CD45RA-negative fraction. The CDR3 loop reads CASSKGTGGLYSNQPQHF. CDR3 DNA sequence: TGTGCCAGCAGCAAGGGGACAGGGGGCCTCTATAGCAATCAGCCCCAGCATTTT. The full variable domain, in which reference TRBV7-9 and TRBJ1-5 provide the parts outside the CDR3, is DTGVSQNPRHKITKRGQNVTFRCDPISEHNRLYWYRQTLGQGPEFLTYFQNEAQLEKSRLLSDRFSAERPKGSFSTLEIQRTEQGDSAMYLCASSKGTGGLYSNQPQHFGDGTRLSIL.